This T cell receptor beta chain stems from a study of control samples from healthy donors and cancer patients (dated by TCRdb to the early 2020s). According to the germline V gene, CDR1 reads SGHAT and CDR2 reads FQNNGV. Counted from cysteine to phenylalanine, this CDR3 has 15 amino acids. Of all the DNA, just the CDR3 is kept, 45 bases in frame from base 1. V and J are trimmed by 8 bases and 7 bases, and the gene matches miss 11 bases of the junction. This clone was observed a handful of times. This clone's antigen is unknown. Qualities for individual bases were not recorded, and no much larger clone is one base off. The library was prepared using the immunoSEQ multiplex PCR assay. In its TCRdb copy, this immuneACCESS table keeps in-frame sequences only and misses some clones. Where compared with another copy, unresolved V genes explain less than half of these, and the others have no known cause. The sample table contains about 110,000 clones; only one count was recorded for roughly 79% of them. The biggest ten clones account for approximately 7% of the sample.

This TCR came from a man aged 18 to 35 in good health. This sequence uses TRBV11-2 and TRBJ1-6; 7 nucleotides in the junction match TRBD1. What was sequenced was blood. The CDR3 has the sequence CASSDRAIPNSPLHF. The bases read TGTGCCAGCTCCGACAGGGCCATACCCAATTCACCCCTCCACTTT. Beyond the CDR3, the reference TRBV11-2 and TRBJ1-6 genes provide the residues; the full variable domain reads: EAGVAQSPRYKIIEKRQSVAFWCNPISGHATLYWYQQILGQGPKLLIQFQNNGVVDDSQLPKDRFSAERLKGVDSTLKIQPAKLEDSAVYLCASSDRAIPNSPLHFGNGTRLTVT.